The source of this T cell receptor beta chain is a study of OX40 agonist ivuxolimab in advanced cancers. In the study overall: Ivuxolimab, which targeted the costimulatory receptor OX40 (CD134), was an agonistic, fully human IgG2 monoclonal antibody. Intravenous ivuxolimab was administered to patients every 2 weeks at six dose levels: 0.01, 0.1, 0.3, 1.5, 3 and 10 mg/kg. Among the roughly 52 dose-escalation patients, 19 had hepatocellular carcinoma, roughly 15 melanoma, 9 renal cell carcinoma and 9 head and neck cancer. In the dose-escalation cohort, approximately 83% of patients were male, and the mean age was 60 years with a range of roughly 20 to 85. Patients were allowed to have had prior anti-PD-1, anti-PD-L1 or anti-CTLA-4 therapy, and around 41% of the dose-escalation patients had previously received checkpoint inhibitors. Three dose-escalation patients achieved partial responses, one with hepatocellular carcinoma and two with cutaneous melanoma. Peripheral TCRbeta sequencing aimed to test whether ivuxolimab altered TCR sequence diversity and caused clonal T-cell expansion. The paper describes the monotherapy dose-escalation part (N = 52 patients) of the phase I trial of ivuxolimab. Results and caveats for the whole study, not just this receptor: In the 0.1-3.0 mg/kg groups, partial responders were among the patients with the lowest normalized peripheral clonal expansion, particularly in CD8+ T cells. At doses of 0.1 to 3.0 mg/kg, clonal expansion of both CD4+ and CD8+ T cells in blood was seen between baseline and week 6. Antigen specificity was not determined for the clonally expanded peripheral T cells. Low levels of normalized T-cell clonal expansion were also seen in some patients who did not respond. On average, CD8+ T cells showed more expanded clones than CD4+ T cells after ivuxolimab.

Relative to germline, V is 3 bases shorter and J is 0 bases shorter, with 10 bases between their ends. The CDR3, from cysteine to phenylalanine, totals 15 residues. Here the CDR3 DNA is all that survives: 45 bases in frame from base 1. Per the germline V gene, SGDLS is the CDR1 and YYNGEE is the CDR2. As regards this clone: Its binding antigen is unknown. No qualities accompany the bases; no much larger clone lies one base away.

To sequence the TCRbeta CDR3 region, genomic DNA was isolated from the sorted cells. The immunoSEQ Assay was used to sequence the TCRbeta CDR3 regions. Drawn from immuneACCESS, this table holds only the in-frame rearrangements with V and J called that TCRdb kept. Clones are partly lost; checked studies trace under half to an unresolved V gene and leave the rest unexplained. In all, the sample holds approximately 60,000 clones, and approximately 85% of those were seen once. The top ten clones comprise over 8.5% of the sample. The trial excluded patients who had a history of autoimmune disease or who were on systemic immunosuppression. Peripheral blood for TCR sequencing was collected from all dose cohorts at baseline, on cycle 4 day 1, and on cycle 7 day 1. The samples were drawn from a first-in-human, open-label, multicenter phase I dose-escalation trial of ivuxolimab. Adults with locally advanced or metastatic melanoma, renal cell, hepatocellular, or head and neck squamous cell carcinoma were enrolled in the trial. CD4+ and CD8+ T cells were sorted separately from peripheral blood before TCR sequencing.

Sequences were derived from CD4+ or CD8+ T cells sorted from blood, sampled in a trial of the OX40 agonist ivuxolimab. The chain links TRBV9 with TRBJ1-3; D gene: possibly TRBD1, on 6 matching bases. The receptor comes from an adult with an advanced solid tumor such as melanoma, head and neck, liver or kidney cancer. The DNA is as follows: TGTGCCAGCAGCGAGTGGGGGGCCTCTGGAAACACCATATATTTT. It translates as CASSEWGASGNTIYF.